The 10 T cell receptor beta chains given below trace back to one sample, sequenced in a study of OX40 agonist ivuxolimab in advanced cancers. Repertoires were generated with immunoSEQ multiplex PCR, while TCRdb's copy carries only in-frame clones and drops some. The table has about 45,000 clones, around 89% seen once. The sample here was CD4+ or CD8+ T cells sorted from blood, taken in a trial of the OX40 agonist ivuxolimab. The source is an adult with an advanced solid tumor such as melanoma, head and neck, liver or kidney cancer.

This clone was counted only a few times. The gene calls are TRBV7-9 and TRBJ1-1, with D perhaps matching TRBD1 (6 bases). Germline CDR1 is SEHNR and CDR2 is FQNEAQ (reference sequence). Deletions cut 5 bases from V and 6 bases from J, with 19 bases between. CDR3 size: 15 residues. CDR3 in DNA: TGTGCCAGCAGCCTATCGATGACAGGAGGGTCTGAAGCTTTCTTT. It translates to CASSLSMTGGSEAFF.

CDR3 sequence: CASSGSRSGGIQETQYF. The CDR3 nucleotides are TGTGCCAGCAGTGGGTCGAGGAGCGGGGGGATTCAAGAGACCCAGTACTTC. This chain joins TRBV27 and TRBJ2-5, with TRBD2 matching over 9 bases. The CDR3 length is 17 residues. Looked up from germline, CDR1 is MNHEY and CDR2 is SMNVEV (reference sequence). V shed 5 bases, J shed 2 bases, and the junction held 12 bases outside the gene matches.

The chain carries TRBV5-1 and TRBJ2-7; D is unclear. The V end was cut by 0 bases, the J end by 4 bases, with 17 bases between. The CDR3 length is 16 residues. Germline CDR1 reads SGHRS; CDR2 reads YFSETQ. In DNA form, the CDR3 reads TGCGCCAGCAGCTTGGAGGGCAGACCCGTTTTTTACGAGCAGTACTTC. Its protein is CASSLEGRPVFYEQYF.

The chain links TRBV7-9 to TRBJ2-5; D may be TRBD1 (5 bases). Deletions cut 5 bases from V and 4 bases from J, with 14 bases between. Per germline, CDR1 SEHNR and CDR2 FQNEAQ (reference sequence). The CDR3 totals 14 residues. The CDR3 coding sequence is TGTGCCAGCAGCCCAAACGACAGAAGAGAGACCCAGTACTTC. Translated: CASSPNDRRETQYF.

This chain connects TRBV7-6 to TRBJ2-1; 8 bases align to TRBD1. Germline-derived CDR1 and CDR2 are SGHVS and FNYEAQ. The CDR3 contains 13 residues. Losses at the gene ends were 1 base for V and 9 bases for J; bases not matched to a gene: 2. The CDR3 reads CASSLGTGGEQFF. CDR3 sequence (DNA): TGTGCCAGCAGCTTAGGTACAGGGGGTGAGCAGTTCTTC.

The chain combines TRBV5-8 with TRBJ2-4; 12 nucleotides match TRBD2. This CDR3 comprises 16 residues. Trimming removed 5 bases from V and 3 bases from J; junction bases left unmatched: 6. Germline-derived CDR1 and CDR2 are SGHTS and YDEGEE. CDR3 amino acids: CASSYGLAGNKNIQYF. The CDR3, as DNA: TGTGCCAGCAGTTACGGACTAGCGGGGAACAAAAACATTCAGTACTTC.

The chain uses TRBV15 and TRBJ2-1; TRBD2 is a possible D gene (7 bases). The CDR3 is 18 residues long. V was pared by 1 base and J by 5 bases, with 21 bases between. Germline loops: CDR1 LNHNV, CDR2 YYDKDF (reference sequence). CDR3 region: CATSRAPIRGEGHNEQFF. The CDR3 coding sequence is TGTGCCACCAGCAGAGCCCCGATTAGGGGGGAGGGTCACAATGAGCAGTTCTTC.

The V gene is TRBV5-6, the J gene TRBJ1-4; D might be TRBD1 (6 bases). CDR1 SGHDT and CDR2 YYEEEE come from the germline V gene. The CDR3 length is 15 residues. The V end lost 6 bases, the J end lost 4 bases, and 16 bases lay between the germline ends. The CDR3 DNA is TGTGCCAGCAAAGTTTGGGGGCAAGGTAATGAAAAACTGTTTTTT. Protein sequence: CASKVWGQGNEKLFF.

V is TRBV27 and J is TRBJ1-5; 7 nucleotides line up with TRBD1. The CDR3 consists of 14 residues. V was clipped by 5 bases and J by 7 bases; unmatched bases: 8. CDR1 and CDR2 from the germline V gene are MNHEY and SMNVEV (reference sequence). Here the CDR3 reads CASSKRGLTQPQHF. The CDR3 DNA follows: TGTGCCAGCAGTAAAAGGGGGCTAACGCAGCCCCAGCATTTT.

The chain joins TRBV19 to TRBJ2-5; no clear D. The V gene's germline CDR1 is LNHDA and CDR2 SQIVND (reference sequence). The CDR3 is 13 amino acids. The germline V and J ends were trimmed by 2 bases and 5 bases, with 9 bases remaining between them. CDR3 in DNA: TGTGCCAGTAGTATACGGGTCTTCGAGACCCAGTACTTC. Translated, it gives CASSIRVFETQYF. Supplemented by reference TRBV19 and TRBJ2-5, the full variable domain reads DGGITQSPKYLFRKEGQNVTLSCEQNLNHDAMYWYRQDPGQGLRLIYYSQIVNDFQKGDIAEGYSVSREKKESFPLTVTSAQKNPTAFYLCASSIRVFETQYFGPGTRLLVL.